The 30 T cell receptor beta chains in this list originate from one sample, sequenced in a study of early T cells in non-severe SARS-CoV-2 infection. Each CDR3 protein gets one entry after TCRdb re-called the 5' RACE reads with MiXCR. The table has approximately 67,000 distinct CDR3 sequences, 11% seen once. Sequenced: whole blood. These TCRs come from an adult who was a healthcare worker with PCR-confirmed SARS-CoV-2 infection or an uninfected control (not recorded which).

In this sample, this clonotype turned up many times. This chain links TRBV7-9 with TRBJ2-6; D not certain. Trimming removed 7 bases at V and 0 bases at J, with 7 bases between. The CDR3 contains 14 residues. Germline V gene sequence: CDR1 SEHNR, CDR2 FQNEAQ (reference sequence). CDR3 DNA sequence: TGTGCCAGCACCCCCTCCTCTGGGGCCAACGTCCTGACTTTC. As protein: CASTPSSGANVLTF.

This clonotype showed up many times. The rearrangement links TRBV10-2 to TRBJ2-3; D might be TRBD1 or TRBD2, each matching 5 bases. The germline V gene has CDR1 WSHSY and CDR2 SAAADI. The germline V and J ends were trimmed by 6 bases and 1 base, with 14 bases remaining between them. This CDR3 comprises 15 residues. The CDR3: CASSDGTAGTDTQYF. CDR3 in DNA: TGCGCCAGCAGCGATGGGACCGCGGGCACAGATACGCAGTATTTT.

There are a few counts of this clonotype. The rearrangement uses TRBV7-9 and TRBJ2-3, with TRBD2 as a possible D gene (5 bases). Trimming cost V 5 bases and J 2 bases, with 11 bases left between them. The CDR3 covers 14 residues. The germline V gene encodes CDR1 SEHNR and CDR2 FQNEAQ (reference sequence). The CDR3 DNA sequence: TGTGCCAGCAGCCTTTCACGGGACACAGATACGCAGTATTTT. Residues: CASSLSRDTDTQYF.

With respect to this clonotype: This may be a read error, as it is one base from a much larger clone. The chain uses TRBV3-1 and TRBJ2-7, with 8 bases lining up with TRBD1. Germline CDR1 and CDR2: LGHDT and YNNKEL (reference sequence). V shed 5 bases and J 5 bases; nucleotides not matched to a gene: 8. The CDR3 runs to 14 residues. CDR3 in amino acids: CASSRTGWPNEQYF. The CDR3 DNA sequence: TGTGCCAGCAGCAGGACAGGGTGGCCAAACGAGCAGTACTTC.

This clonotype has a count of ten or more. J is TRBJ2-7 and V is TRBV7-6, with TRBD1 identical over 8 bases. V lost 6 bases to trimming and J lost 2 bases; unmatched junction nucleotides: 6. Germline V CDR1 and CDR2: SGHVS, FNYEAQ. This CDR3 is built from 14 residues. The CDR3, as DNA: TGTGCCAGCAGTCGCGACAGGGGTCCCTACGAGCAGTACTTC. It is translated as CASSRDRGPYEQYF. The variable domain in full, completed from reference TRBV7-6 and TRBJ2-7, reads GAGVSQSPRYKVTKRGQDVALRCDPISGHVSLYWYRQALGQGPEFLTYFNYEAQQDKSGLPNDRFSAERPEGSISTLTIQRTEQRDSAMYRCASSRDRGPYEQYFGPGTRLTVT.

This chain uses TRBV20-1 with TRBJ2-3, with 9 nucleotides matching TRBD2. Germline V CDR1 and CDR2: DFQATT, SNEGSKA (reference sequence). The CDR3 consists of 16 residues. The trim removed 6 bases at V and 0 bases at J, leaving 10 bases unmatched. CDR3 DNA sequence: TGCAGTGCCAAAGGCGCGACTAGCGGAAGCACAGATACGCAGTATTTT. Translation: CSAKGATSGSTDTQYF.

This clonotype was recorded a few times. This rearrangement joins TRBV7-6 to TRBJ2-1; 9 positions agree with TRBD1. There are 15 residues in the CDR3. V dropped 5 bases and J dropped 3; count of bases not matched to a gene: 5. Germline CDR1 and CDR2: SGHVS and FNYEAQ. The CDR3 DNA reads as TGTGCCAGCAGCGACCGGGACAGGGTCTACAATGAGCAGTTCTTC. Its protein product is CASSDRDRVYNEQFF.

The rearrangement joins TRBV10-1 to TRBJ2-7; TRBD1 might be the D (6 bases). Looked up from germline, CDR1 is WNHNN and CDR2 is SYGVQD (reference sequence). This CDR3 spans 16 amino acids. Trimming left V 6 bases short and J 7 bases short, with 25 bases between. The CDR3 DNA reads as TGCGCCAGCAGCCATGCGACCATGGACAGCCTATTTGAGCAGTACTTC. Translating it yields CASSHATMDSLFEQYF.

This clonotype showed up many times. This rearrangement joins TRBV18 to TRBJ1-1; unclear D gene. The CDR3 covers 13 residues. Per the germline V gene, CDR1 is KGHSH and CDR2 is LQKENI. The V end lost 2 bases, the J end lost 1 base, and 5 bases lay between the germline ends. This CDR3 reads CASSPGTNTEAFF. In nucleotides, the CDR3 is TGTGCCAGCTCACCAGGCACGAACACTGAAGCTTTCTTT.

This clonotype was counted at least ten times. This sequence joins TRBV7-9 and TRBJ2-7; a weak D match, TRBD1 (6 bases). V dropped 4 bases and J dropped 0 bases, with 10 bases sitting between them. CDR3 length equals 14 residues. The germline CDR1 and CDR2 sequences are SEHNR and FQNEAQ (reference sequence). The CDR3 DNA is TGTGCCAGCAGCTCAGGACAGACCTCCTACGAGCAGTACTTC. It is translated as CASSSGQTSYEQYF.

This clonotype was recorded at least ten times. This sequence joins TRBV7-2 and TRBJ2-7; no clear D. Germline V CDR1 and CDR2: SGHTA, FQGNSA. Between the trimmed V and J ends, which lost 4 bases and 6 bases, there was a span of 10 bases. This CDR3 has 12 residues. CDR3 nucleotide sequence: TGTGCCAGCAGCTACGCCCCGGGCGAGCAGTACTTC. Translation gives CASSYAPGEQYF.

The chain employs TRBV9 and TRBJ2-5; possible D gene TRBD1, 5 bases. This CDR3 comprises 15 residues. V lost 0 bases, J lost 4 bases, and 13 bases lay in between. Looked up from germline, CDR1 is SGDLS and CDR2 is YYNGEE. The CDR3 DNA follows: TGTGCCAGCAGCGTAGAGGCAGGGCTTGGAGAGACCCAGTACTTC. It specifies CASSVEAGLGETQYF. The full variable domain, completed using reference TRBV9 and TRBJ2-5, is DSGVTQTPKHLITATGQRVTLRCSPRSGDLSVYWYQQSLDQGLQFLIQYYNGEERAKGNILERFSAQQFPDLHSELNLSSLELGDSALYFCASSVEAGLGETQYFGPGTRLLVL.

In this sample, this clonotype turned up many times. The genes are TRBV19 and TRBJ1-5, with TRBD1 as a possible D gene (6 bases). The CDR3 covers 16 residues. CDR1 is LNHDA, CDR2 SQIVND, per germline (reference sequence). V lost 6 bases and J lost 3, with 18 bases in between. The CDR3 DNA reads TGTGCCAGTAGCGGAGCCGGGGGGCTGTTCAATCAGCCCCAGCATTTT. This gives the protein CASSGAGGLFNQPQHF.

The chain uses TRBV18 and TRBJ2-7; tentative D call: TRBD1 (5 bases). Between the trimmed V and J ends, which lost 3 bases and 6 bases, there was a span of 15 bases. Per germline, CDR1 KGHSH and CDR2 LQKENI. The CDR3 length is 14 residues. The CDR3 spells CASSPLDSVGEQYF. CDR3 bases: TGTGCCAGCTCACCCCTCGACAGTGTAGGCGAGCAGTACTTC.

This clonotype was detected ten times or more. This chain links TRBV5-1 with TRBJ2-3, with TRBD1 as a possible D gene (5 bases). V was trimmed by 0 bases and J by 0 bases, leaving 11 bases between them. Germline CDR1 SGHRS, CDR2 YFSETQ. The CDR3 runs to 16 residues. CDR3 loop: CASSLALGPSTDTQYF. CDR3 DNA sequence: TGCGCCAGCAGCTTGGCCCTGGGGCCTAGCACAGATACGCAGTATTTT.

At least ten counts were recorded for this clonotype. The chain has TRBV7-9 and TRBJ1-1; D is ambiguous. This CDR3 has 12 residues. Germline CDR1 reads SEHNR; CDR2 reads FQNEAQ (reference sequence). With 5 bases removed from V and 4 bases from J, the gap between germline ends came to 8 bases. CDR3 sequence reads: CASSPSGTEAFF. CDR3 DNA: TGTGCCAGCAGCCCTTCGGGCACTGAAGCTTTCTTT.

This clonotype has more than one count but fewer than ten. The chain joins TRBV5-1 to TRBJ2-3; the D call may be TRBD1 or TRBD2 (6 bases each). Germline CDR1 reads SGHRS; CDR2 reads YFSETQ. Trimming pared 0 bases from V and 6 bases from J, leaving 20 bases between. The CDR3 runs to 17 residues. CDR3 region: CASSLAGGRGLHDTQYF. CDR3 DNA sequence: TGCGCCAGCAGCTTGGCCGGGGGCAGGGGCCTCCACGATACGCAGTATTTT.

This clonotype was found many times. V gene TRBV6-6 combines with J gene TRBJ1-4, with D uncertain. The CDR3 spans 14 residues. In germline, CDR1 is MNHNY, CDR2 SVGAGI (reference sequence). Trimming shortened V by 4 bases and J by 8 bases, and 14 bases separated the two germline ends. Here the CDR3 reads CASSLSLDGEKLFF. CDR3 sequence (DNA): TGTGCCAGCAGTTTAAGCCTGGATGGGGAAAAACTGTTTTTT.

This clonotype appeared many times. The CDR3 sequence is CASSESGHYEQYF. The DNA for the CDR3 is TGCGCCAGCAGTGAGTCGGGTCACTACGAGCAGTACTTC. The chain uses TRBV10-2 and TRBJ2-7; D is ambiguous. CDR3 length: 13 amino acids. V lost 0 bases and J lost 3, with 6 bases in between. Germline CDR1 reads WSHSY; CDR2 reads SAAADI.

This chain connects TRBV12-3 or TRBV12-4 to TRBJ2-2; a weak D match, TRBD2 (5 bases). V dropped 4 bases and J dropped 0 bases, with 21 bases sitting between them. The CDR3 loop spans 19 amino acids. CDR3 nucleotides: TGTGCCAGCAGTTATTTTCCGGGGTTACTATCCCCGAACACCGGGGAGCTGTTTTTT. Amino acid sequence: CASSYFPGLLSPNTGELFF.

The J gene is TRBJ2-5, the V gene TRBV28; the D gene is possibly TRBD1 (5 bases). Trimming removed 6 bases at V and 3 bases at J, with 11 bases between. This CDR3 contains 13 residues. Germline CDR1 MDHEN, CDR2 SYDVKM. CDR3 nucleotide sequence: TGTGCCAGCAGACCTACAGGAAAAGAGACCCAGTACTTC. Amino acid sequence: CASRPTGKETQYF.

V and J are TRBV5-5 and TRBJ2-5; D gene ambiguous. CDR3 size: 12 residues. Per germline, CDR1 SGHKS and CDR2 YYEKEE (reference sequence). Deletions cut 2 bases from V and 1 base from J, with 3 bases between. CDR3 sequence (DNA): TGTGCCAGCAGCTTTCCCCAAGAGACCCAGTACTTC. Residues: CASSFPQETQYF.

This clonotype was seen at least ten times. The chain couples TRBV30 to TRBJ2-1; D uncertain. Germline CDR1 GTSNPN, CDR2 SVGIG (reference sequence). V dropped 1 base and J dropped 6 bases, with 13 bases sitting between them. This CDR3 is 14 amino acids long. The CDR3 protein is CAWSEGLMSNEQFF. The CDR3 DNA follows: TGTGCCTGGAGTGAAGGGCTTATGAGCAATGAGCAGTTCTTC.

This clonotype was observed at least ten times. The chain employs TRBV29-1 and TRBJ1-2; tentatively, D is TRBD1 (5 bases). Between the trimmed V and J ends, which lost 2 bases and 7 bases, there was a span of 11 bases. CDR3 length: 12 residues. Germline CDR1 is SQVTM and CDR2 is ANQGSEA. This CDR3 reads CSVERTGGGYTF. The CDR3 nucleotides are TGCAGCGTTGAAAGAACAGGTGGTGGCTACACCTTC.

This clonotype came up many times. The junction differs from germline at one of its ends, possibly a read error. This rearrangement joins TRBV11-2 to TRBJ2-7; 10 bases line up with TRBD1. The CDR3 length is 11 residues. Looked up from germline, CDR1 is SGHAT and CDR2 is FQNNGV. Here the CDR3 reads CASSFGQGVHF. CDR3 nucleotides: TGTGCCAGCAGCTTCGGACAGGGGGTTCATTTC.

Many counts were recorded for this clonotype. V gene TRBV7-9 combines with J gene TRBJ2-3; 8 positions agree with TRBD2. This CDR3 is 14 amino acids long. Germline-derived CDR1 and CDR2 are SEHNR and FQNEAQ (reference sequence). V gave up 10 bases and J gave up 0 bases; unmatched junction bases: 6. CDR3 DNA: TGTGCCACCTCAGCGGGGGTCAGCACAGATACGCAGTATTTT. Residues: CATSAGVSTDTQYF.

This clonotype has a handful of counts. V usage is TRBV18 and J usage is TRBJ2-1; TRBD2 matches at 7 bases. The length of the CDR3 is 16 residues. J was trimmed by 2 bases and V by 6 bases; bases with no gene match: 10. Per the germline V gene, CDR1 is KGHSH and CDR2 is LQKENI. CDR3 sequence reads: CASSKKNGGTYNEQFF. CDR3 coding DNA: TGTGCCAGCTCCAAAAAGAACGGGGGGACCTACAATGAGCAGTTCTTC. The full variable domain, completed using reference TRBV18 and TRBJ2-1, is NAGVMQNPRHLVRRRGQEARLRCSPMKGHSHVYWYRQLPEEGLKFMVYLQKENIIDESGMPKERFSAEFPKEGPSILRIQQVVRGDSAAYFCASSKKNGGTYNEQFFGPGTRLTVL.

This clonotype was recorded a few times. The gene calls are TRBV7-2 and TRBJ2-1; the match to TRBD2 covers 9 bases. CDR3 length: 17 amino acids. Trimming at V came to 0 bases and at J to 7 bases, leaving 10 bases not matched to a gene. Per the germline V gene, CDR1 is SGHTA and CDR2 is FQGNSA. The CDR3 loop reads CASSLASGSGGQNEQFF. The CDR3 coding sequence is TGTGCCAGCAGCTTAGCCTCGGGAAGCGGGGGGCAGAATGAGCAGTTCTTC.

At least ten counts were recorded for this clonotype. This chain links TRBV7-6 with TRBJ1-1; unclear D gene. The germline CDR1 and CDR2 sequences are SGHVS and FNYEAQ. The CDR3 contains 16 residues. Trimming removed 6 bases from V and 0 bases from J, with 17 bases in between. The CDR3, as DNA: TGTGCCAGCAGTAACCATGGAACGGGCATGAACACTGAAGCTTTCTTT. Its protein product is CASSNHGTGMNTEAFF.

This clonotype was counted ten times or more. The V call is TRBV29-1, the J call TRBJ2-3; D gene unclear. The CDR3 has 13 residues. V was trimmed by 1 base and J by 3 bases, leaving 8 bases between them. The germline gives CDR1 SQVTM, CDR2 ANQGSEA. CDR3 loop: CSVEVHGTDTQYF. CDR3 sequence (DNA): TGCAGCGTTGAAGTTCATGGGACAGATACGCAGTATTTT.